The 17 T cell receptor beta chains given below trace back to one sample, sequenced in a study of cytomegalovirus exposure and HLA in healthy donors. Use of 60 Vbeta and 13 Jbeta primers characterized the PCR. Sequencing used immunoSEQ multiplex PCR; TCRdb keeps in-frame clones, though not all of them. The sample holds 95,000 to 150,000 clones; roughly 69% are singletons and the top ten take about 7.9%. The sequencing input was PBMCs. Receptor source: a woman in her thirties or forties in good health and CMV-seropositive.

The chain employs TRBV4-3 and TRBJ1-2; TRBD1 is a possible D gene (6 bases). The CDR3 totals 14 residues. Germline loops: CDR1 LGHNA, CDR2 YSLEER. Trimming pared 1 base from V and 8 bases from J, leaving 14 bases between. Here the CDR3 reads CASSQADRLGGYTF. Written as DNA, the CDR3 is TGCGCCAGCAGCCAAGCCGACAGGCTGGGGGGCTACACCTTC.

The V gene is TRBV6-4, the J gene TRBJ1-1, with 9 bases fitting TRBD1. Trimming removed 7 bases from V and 5 bases from J; junction bases left unmatched: 5. The CDR3 extends over 13 amino acids. The germline gives CDR1 MRHNA, CDR2 SNTAGT. The CDR3 nucleotides read TGTGCCAGCAACAGGGGGCTGGATACTGAAGCTTTCTTT. Translation: CASNRGLDTEAFF.

The chain has TRBV9 and TRBJ2-3, with 10 bases aligning to TRBD1. The CDR3 consists of 14 residues. Trimming removed 9 bases from V and 4 bases from J; junction bases left unmatched: 8. Germline V gives CDR1 SGDLS, CDR2 YYNGEE. The CDR3 DNA follows: TGTGCCACCTCTCCGGGACAGGGGTCAGATACGCAGTATTTT. Amino acid sequence: CATSPGQGSDTQYF.

The rearrangement links TRBV7-2 to TRBJ2-1, with D possibly matching TRBD1 (5 bases). The CDR3 extends over 16 amino acids. With 4 bases removed from V and 7 bases from J, the gap between germline ends came to 20 bases. Germline-derived CDR1 and CDR2 are SGHTA and FQGNSA. The CDR3 DNA follows: TGTGCCAGCAGCTCCGGTCGGTGGGGCCCCCATAATGAGCAGTTCTTC. Encoded protein: CASSSGRWGPHNEQFF. Filled out from reference TRBV7-2 and TRBJ2-1, the complete variable domain reads GAGVSQSPSNKVTEKGKDVELRCDPISGHTALYWYRQSLGQGLEFLIYFQGNSAPDKSGLPSDRFSAERTGGSVSTLTIQRTQQEDSAVYLCASSSGRWGPHNEQFFGPGTRLTVL.

The chain links TRBV5-6 to TRBJ1-2; D remains ambiguous. The CDR3 extends over 15 amino acids. Per germline, CDR1 SGHDT and CDR2 YYEEEE. V was trimmed by 0 bases and J by 5 bases, leaving 14 bases between them. CDR3: CASSLGNAYRYGYTF. The DNA for the CDR3 is TGTGCCAGCAGCTTGGGCAACGCCTACCGATATGGCTACACCTTC.

The chain joins TRBV5-6 to TRBJ1-1, with D unresolved. The CDR3 has 12 amino acids. Germline loops: CDR1 SGHDT, CDR2 YYEEEE. V gave up 9 bases and J gave up 1 base, with 10 bases separating them. The CDR3 region is CATHARNTEAFF. The CDR3 bases are TGTGCCACCCACGCGAGGAACACTGAAGCTTTCTTT.

V and J are TRBV7-2 and TRBJ2-7; 9 bases align to TRBD1. Germline assignment: CDR1 SGHTA and CDR2 FQGNSA. The CDR3 covers 16 residues. V was pared by 3 bases and J by 4 bases, with 10 bases of the junction left unmatched. Here the CDR3 DNA reads TGTGCCAGCAGCTTTTCGGGGGTGGACAGGGGATACGAGCAGTACTTC. It specifies CASSFSGVDRGYEQYF.

The rearrangement links TRBV10-3 to TRBJ1-3; the match to TRBD1 covers 12 bases. Per germline, CDR1 ENHRY and CDR2 SYGVKD. This CDR3 comprises 16 residues. V trimming: 6 bases; J trimming: 1 base; junction bases outside the gene matches: 4. For the CDR3, the DNA is TGTGCCATCAGGGGGGGACAGGGGGCTTCTGGAAACACCATATATTTT. Its protein product is CAIRGGQGASGNTIYF.

The chain couples TRBV5-4 to TRBJ2-1; TRBD2 matches 9 bases. V dropped 2 bases and J dropped 2; count of bases not matched to a gene: 5. The CDR3 has 16 residues. Germline assignment: CDR1 SGHNT and CDR2 YYREEE (reference sequence). This chain's CDR3 is CASSFGGGAAYNEQFF. CDR3 nucleotide sequence: TGTGCCAGCAGCTTTGGCGGGGGGGCCGCCTACAATGAGCAGTTCTTC. Drawing the rest from reference TRBV5-4 and TRBJ2-1, the complete variable domain is ETGVTQSPTHLIKTRGQQVTLRCSSQSGHNTVSWYQQALGQGPQFIFQYYREEENGRGNFPPRFSGLQFPNYSSELNVNALELDDSALYLCASSFGGGAAYNEQFFGPGTRLTVL.

This chain joins TRBV29-1 and TRBJ2-3, with 12 nucleotides matching TRBD2. CDR3 length: 14 residues. Trimming cost V 5 bases and J 11 bases; bases outside gene matches: 11. Germline V lookup: CDR1 SQVTM, CDR2 ANQGSEA. This chain's CDR3 is CSVSTSGGPGGQYF. DNA of the CDR3: TGCAGCGTTTCGACTAGCGGGGGACCGGGAGGGCAGTATTTT.

This clone is classed as medium-sized. The chain is built from TRBV6-1 and TRBJ1-4; TRBD1 might be the D (5 bases). Trimming took 6 bases from V and 5 from J, leaving 16 bases between them. The CDR3 contains 15 residues. CDR1 and CDR2 (germline): MNHNS, SASEGT. Here the CDR3 DNA reads TGTGCCAGCAGCTCCCGGGAGGCAGGGAATGAAAAACTGTTTTTT. It yields the protein CASSSREAGNEKLFF.

The rearrangement uses TRBV6-1 and TRBJ1-1, with 9 bases identical to TRBD1. The CDR3 sequence is 16 residues long. With 3 bases clipped from V and 5 bases from J, the junction kept 10 bases outside the gene matches. The V gene's germline CDR1 is MNHNS and CDR2 SASEGT. The CDR3 loop reads CASSDGTGLSWTEAFF. The CDR3 DNA reads as TGTGCCAGCAGTGACGGGACAGGGCTGTCTTGGACTGAAGCTTTCTTT.

The DNA of the CDR3 is TGTGCCATCAGTGAAGCAGGGGGCCAAGAGACCCAGTACTTC. Its protein is CAISEAGGQETQYF. The chain has TRBV10-3 and TRBJ2-5, with 7 positions matching TRBD1. The CDR3 length is 14 residues. Per germline, CDR1 ENHRY and CDR2 SYGVKD. Trimming cost V 3 bases and J 1 base; bases outside gene matches: 2.

This clone was detected once. This CDR3 is also generated by other DNA sequences in the sample. This sequence joins TRBV6-5 and TRBJ2-1; D uncertain. Germline loops: CDR1 MNHEY, CDR2 SVGAGI. CDR3 size: 13 residues. Deletions cut 5 bases from V and 10 bases from J, with 15 bases between. The CDR3 DNA reads TGTGCCAGCAGTATACCTGCCTCTCGGGAGCAGTTCTTC. The encoded protein is CASSIPASREQFF.

J is TRBJ1-5 and V is TRBV6-5; no reliable D call. The CDR3 totals 15 residues. Trimming took 2 bases from V and 0 from J, leaving 8 bases between them. CDR1 is MNHEY and CDR2 is SVGAGI in the germline V gene. In DNA, the CDR3 is TGTGCCAGCAGTTACGTGGCAGGTAGCAATCAGCCCCAGCATTTT. This sequence encodes CASSYVAGSNQPQHF.

The CDR3 DNA reads as TGTGCCAGCAGTTTTCGACAGGGAGAAGCTTTCTTT. Its translation is CASSFRQGEAFF. The rearrangement joins TRBV27 to TRBJ1-1; 7 bases agree with TRBD1. The CDR3 has 12 amino acids. Germline-derived CDR1 and CDR2 are MNHEY and SMNVEV (reference sequence). Trimming took 3 bases from V and 8 from J; bases not matched to a gene: 3.

This chain uses TRBV7-3 with TRBJ2-1; D remains ambiguous. The germline CDR1 and CDR2 sequences are SGHTA and FQGTGA. This CDR3 is 15 amino acids long. The V end was cut by 1 base, the J end by 7 bases, with 14 bases between. The CDR3 protein is CASSLMARFNNEQFF. CDR3 bases: TGTGCCAGCAGCTTAATGGCGAGGTTCAATAATGAGCAGTTCTTC.